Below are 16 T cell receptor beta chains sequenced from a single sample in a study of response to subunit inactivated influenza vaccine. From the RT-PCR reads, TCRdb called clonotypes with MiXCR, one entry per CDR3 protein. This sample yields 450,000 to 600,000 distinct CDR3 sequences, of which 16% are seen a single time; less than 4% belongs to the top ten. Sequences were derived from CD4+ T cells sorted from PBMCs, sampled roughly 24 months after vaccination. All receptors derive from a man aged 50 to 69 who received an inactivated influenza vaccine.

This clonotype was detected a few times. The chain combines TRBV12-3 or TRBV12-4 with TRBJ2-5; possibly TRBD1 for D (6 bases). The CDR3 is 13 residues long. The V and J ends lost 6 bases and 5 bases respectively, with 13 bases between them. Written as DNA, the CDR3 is TGTGCCAGCAGGACCCTGGGGGCGGAGACCCAGTACTTC. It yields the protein CASRTLGAETQYF.

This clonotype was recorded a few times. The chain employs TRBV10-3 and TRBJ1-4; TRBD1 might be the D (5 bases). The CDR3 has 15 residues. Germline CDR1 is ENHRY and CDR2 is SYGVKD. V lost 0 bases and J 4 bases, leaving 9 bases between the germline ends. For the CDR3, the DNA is TGTGCCATCAGTGAGTCGGGGACCAGTAATGAAAAACTGTTTTTT. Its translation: CAISESGTSNEKLFF.

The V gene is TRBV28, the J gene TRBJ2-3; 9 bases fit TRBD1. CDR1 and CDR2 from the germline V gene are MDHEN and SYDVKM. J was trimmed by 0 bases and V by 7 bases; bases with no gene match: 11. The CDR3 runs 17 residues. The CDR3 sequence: CASTIPGTGTSTDTQYF. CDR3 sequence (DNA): TGTGCCAGCACCATTCCCGGGACAGGGACTAGCACAGATACGCAGTATTTT.

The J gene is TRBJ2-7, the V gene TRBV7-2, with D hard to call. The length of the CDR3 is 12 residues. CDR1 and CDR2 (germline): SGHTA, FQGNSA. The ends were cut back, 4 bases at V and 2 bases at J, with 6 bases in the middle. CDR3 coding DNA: TGTGCCAGCAGCTCCCAGACCTACGAGCAGTACTTC. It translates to CASSSQTYEQYF.

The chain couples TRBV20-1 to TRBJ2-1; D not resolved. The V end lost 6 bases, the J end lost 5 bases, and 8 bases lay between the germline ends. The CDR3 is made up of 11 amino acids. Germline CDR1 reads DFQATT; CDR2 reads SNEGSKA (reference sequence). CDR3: CSARSHNEQFF. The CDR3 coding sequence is TGCAGTGCCCGGAGTCACAATGAGCAGTTCTTC.

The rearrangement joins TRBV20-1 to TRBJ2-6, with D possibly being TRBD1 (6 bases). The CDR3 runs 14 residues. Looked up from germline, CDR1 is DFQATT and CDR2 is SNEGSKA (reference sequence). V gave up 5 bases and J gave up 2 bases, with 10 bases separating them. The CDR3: CSAQQGTGANVLTF. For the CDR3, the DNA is TGCAGTGCTCAACAGGGAACTGGGGCCAACGTCCTGACTTTC.

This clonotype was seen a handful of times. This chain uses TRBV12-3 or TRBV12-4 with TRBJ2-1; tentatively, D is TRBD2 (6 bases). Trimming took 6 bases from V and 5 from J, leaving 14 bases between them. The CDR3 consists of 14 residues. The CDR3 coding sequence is TGTGCCAGCAGCCCAGGACTAACCGACAATGAGCAGTTCTTC. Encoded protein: CASSPGLTDNEQFF.

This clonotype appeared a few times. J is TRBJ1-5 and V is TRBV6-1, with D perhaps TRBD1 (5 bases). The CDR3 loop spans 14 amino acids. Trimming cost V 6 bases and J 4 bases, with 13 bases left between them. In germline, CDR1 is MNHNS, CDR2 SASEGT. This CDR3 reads CASRDRDRNQPQHF. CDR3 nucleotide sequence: TGTGCCAGCAGGGACCGGGACCGGAATCAGCCCCAGCATTTT.

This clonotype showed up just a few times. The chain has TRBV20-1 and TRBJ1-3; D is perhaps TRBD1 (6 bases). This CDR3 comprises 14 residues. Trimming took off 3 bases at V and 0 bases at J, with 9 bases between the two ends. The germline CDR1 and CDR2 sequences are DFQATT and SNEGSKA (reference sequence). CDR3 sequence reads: CSASRDNSGNTIYF. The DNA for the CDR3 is TGCAGTGCTAGCCGGGACAACTCTGGAAACACCATATATTTT.

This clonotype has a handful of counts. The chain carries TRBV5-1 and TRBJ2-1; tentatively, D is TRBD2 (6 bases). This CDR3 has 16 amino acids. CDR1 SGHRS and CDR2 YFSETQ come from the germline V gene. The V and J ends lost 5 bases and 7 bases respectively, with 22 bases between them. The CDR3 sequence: CASSYEPRDRGNEQFF. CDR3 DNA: TGCGCCAGCAGTTACGAACCCAGGGACCGGGGGAATGAGCAGTTCTTC.

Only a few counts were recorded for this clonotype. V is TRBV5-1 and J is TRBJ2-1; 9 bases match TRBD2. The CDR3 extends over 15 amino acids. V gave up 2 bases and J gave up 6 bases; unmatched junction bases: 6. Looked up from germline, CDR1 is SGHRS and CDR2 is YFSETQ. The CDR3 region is CASSFFSGSSNEQFF. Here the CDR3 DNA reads TGCGCCAGCAGCTTCTTTAGCGGGAGTAGCAATGAGCAGTTCTTC.

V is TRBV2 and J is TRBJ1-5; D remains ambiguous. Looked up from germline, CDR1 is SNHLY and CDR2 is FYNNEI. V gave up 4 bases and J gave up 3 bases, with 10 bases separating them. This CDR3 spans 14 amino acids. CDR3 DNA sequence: TGTGCCAGCAGTGTGAACAGCGACAATCAGCCCCAGCATTTT. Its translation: CASSVNSDNQPQHF.

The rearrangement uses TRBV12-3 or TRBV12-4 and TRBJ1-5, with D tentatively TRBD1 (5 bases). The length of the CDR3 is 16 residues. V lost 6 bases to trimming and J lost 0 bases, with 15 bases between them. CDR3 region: CASSLSTGNSNQPQHF. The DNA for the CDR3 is TGTGCCAGCAGCCTCAGTACAGGAAATAGCAATCAGCCCCAGCATTTT.

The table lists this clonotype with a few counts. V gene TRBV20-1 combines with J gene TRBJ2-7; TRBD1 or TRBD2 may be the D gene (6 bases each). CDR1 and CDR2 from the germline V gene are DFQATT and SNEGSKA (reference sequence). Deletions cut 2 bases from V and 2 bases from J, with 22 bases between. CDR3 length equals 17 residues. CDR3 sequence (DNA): TGCAGTGCTAGAAGTCAGGGATTCGGGGGCAGGACCTACGAGCAGTACTTC. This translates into CSARSQGFGGRTYEQYF.

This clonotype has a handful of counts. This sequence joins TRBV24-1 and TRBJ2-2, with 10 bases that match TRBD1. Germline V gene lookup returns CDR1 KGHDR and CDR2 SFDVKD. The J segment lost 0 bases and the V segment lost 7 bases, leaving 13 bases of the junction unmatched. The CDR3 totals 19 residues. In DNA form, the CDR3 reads TGTGCCACCAGCGTATCGGGACAGGGGCGCTTTGCGAACACCGGGGAGCTGTTTTTT. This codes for CATSVSGQGRFANTGELFF.

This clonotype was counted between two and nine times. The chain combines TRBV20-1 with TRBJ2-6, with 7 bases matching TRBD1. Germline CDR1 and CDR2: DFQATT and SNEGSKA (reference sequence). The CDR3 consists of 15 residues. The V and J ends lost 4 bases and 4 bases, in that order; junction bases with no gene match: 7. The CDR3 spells CSAKDRVSGANVLTF. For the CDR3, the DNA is TGCAGTGCTAAAGACAGGGTCTCCGGGGCCAACGTCCTGACTTTC.